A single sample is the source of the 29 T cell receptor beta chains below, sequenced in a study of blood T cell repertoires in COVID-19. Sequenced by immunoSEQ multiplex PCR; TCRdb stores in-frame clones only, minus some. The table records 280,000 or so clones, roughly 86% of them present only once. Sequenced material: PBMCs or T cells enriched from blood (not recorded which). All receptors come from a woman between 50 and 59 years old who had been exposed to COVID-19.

The CDR3 DNA reads as TGTGCCAGCTCACCAGGATTCAGTCAGGGGACTGAAGCTTTCTTT. The encoded protein is CASSPGFSQGTEAFF. The chain carries TRBV18 and TRBJ1-1, with a tentative D call TRBD1 (6 bases). The CDR3 contains 15 residues. The V gene's germline CDR1 is KGHSH and CDR2 LQKENI. Trimming pared 2 bases from V and 5 bases from J, leaving 15 bases between.

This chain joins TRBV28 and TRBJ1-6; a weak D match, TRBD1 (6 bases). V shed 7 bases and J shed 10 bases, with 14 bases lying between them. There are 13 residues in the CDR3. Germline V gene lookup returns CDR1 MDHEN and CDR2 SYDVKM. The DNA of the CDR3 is TGTGCCAGCAAGGGTACAGGGAAGTCACCCCTCCACTTT. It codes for CASKGTGKSPLHF. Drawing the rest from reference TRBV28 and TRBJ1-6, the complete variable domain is DVKVTQSSRYLVKRTGEKVFLECVQDMDHENMFWYRQDPGLGLRLIYFSYDVKMKEKGDIPEGYSVSREKKERFSLILESASTNQTSMYLCASKGTGKSPLHFGNGTRLTVT.

CDR3 protein: CASSQDRSDYGYTF. CDR3 coding DNA: TGTGCCAGCAGCCAAGATCGTAGTGACTATGGCTACACCTTC. The chain has TRBV4-2 and TRBJ1-2; D is ambiguous. This CDR3 spans 14 amino acids. Germline V gives CDR1 LGHNA, CDR2 YNFKEQ. V lost 0 bases and J lost 3, with 8 bases in between.

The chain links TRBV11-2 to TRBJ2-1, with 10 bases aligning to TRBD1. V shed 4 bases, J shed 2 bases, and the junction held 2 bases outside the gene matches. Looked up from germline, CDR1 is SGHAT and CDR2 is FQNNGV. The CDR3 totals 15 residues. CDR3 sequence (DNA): TGTGCCAGCAGCTCCGGACAGGGGGCCTACAATGAGCAGTTCTTC. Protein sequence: CASSSGQGAYNEQFF.

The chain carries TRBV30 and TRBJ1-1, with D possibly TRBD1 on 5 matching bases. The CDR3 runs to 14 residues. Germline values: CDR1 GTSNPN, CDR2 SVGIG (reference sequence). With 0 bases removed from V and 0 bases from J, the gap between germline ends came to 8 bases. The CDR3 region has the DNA TGTGCCTGGAGTGTGGGGGAGGTGAACACTGAAGCTTTCTTT. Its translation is CAWSVGEVNTEAFF.

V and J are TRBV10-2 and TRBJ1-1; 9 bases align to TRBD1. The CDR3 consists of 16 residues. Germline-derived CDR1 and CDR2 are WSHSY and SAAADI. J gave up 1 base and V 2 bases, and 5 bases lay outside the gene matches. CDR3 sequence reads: CASSEPIQGANTEAFF. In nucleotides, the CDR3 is TGCGCCAGCAGTGAGCCAATACAGGGGGCGAACACTGAAGCTTTCTTT.

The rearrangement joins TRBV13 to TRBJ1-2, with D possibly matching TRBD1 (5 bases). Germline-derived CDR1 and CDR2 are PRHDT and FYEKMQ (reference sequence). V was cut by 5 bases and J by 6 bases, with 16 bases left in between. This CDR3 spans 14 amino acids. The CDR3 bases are TGTGCCAGCAGCCACCAGGGAAGTAGGGATGGCTACACCTTC. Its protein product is CASSHQGSRDGYTF.

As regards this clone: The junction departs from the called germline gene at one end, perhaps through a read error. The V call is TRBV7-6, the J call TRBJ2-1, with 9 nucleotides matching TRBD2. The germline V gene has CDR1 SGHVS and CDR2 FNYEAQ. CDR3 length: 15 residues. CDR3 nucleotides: TGTGCCAGCAGCCTAGCGGGGAGCTCCTACAATGAGCAGTTCTTC. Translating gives CASSLAGSSYNEQFF.

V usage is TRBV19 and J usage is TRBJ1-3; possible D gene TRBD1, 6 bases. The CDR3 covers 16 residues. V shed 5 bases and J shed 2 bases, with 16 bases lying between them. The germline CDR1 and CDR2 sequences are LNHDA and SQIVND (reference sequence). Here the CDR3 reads CASSPTTGPAGNTIYF. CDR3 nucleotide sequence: TGTGCCAGTAGTCCTACGACAGGCCCGGCTGGAAACACCATATATTTT.

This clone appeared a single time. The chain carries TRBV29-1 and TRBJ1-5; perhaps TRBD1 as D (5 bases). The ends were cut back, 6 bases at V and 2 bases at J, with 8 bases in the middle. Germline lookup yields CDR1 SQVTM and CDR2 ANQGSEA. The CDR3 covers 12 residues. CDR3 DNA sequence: TGCAGCGTCAAGACAGGCAATCAGCCCCAGCATTTT. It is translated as CSVKTGNQPQHF.

For the CDR3, the DNA is TGTGCCAGCAGCCCCATAGAGCCCCGGAGCATGGAGAACACCGGGGAGCTGTTTTTT. This translates into CASSPIEPRSMENTGELFF. The chain uses TRBV7-9 and TRBJ2-2; no definite D call. Germline V lookup: CDR1 SEHNR, CDR2 FQNEAQ (reference sequence). Trimming left V 5 bases short and J 1 base short, with 23 bases between. This CDR3 has 19 amino acids.

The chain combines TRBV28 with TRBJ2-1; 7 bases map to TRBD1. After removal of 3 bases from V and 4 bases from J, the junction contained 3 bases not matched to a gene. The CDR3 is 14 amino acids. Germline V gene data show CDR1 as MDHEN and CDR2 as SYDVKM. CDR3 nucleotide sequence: TGTGCCAGCAGTTTGGGACAGAGATACAATGAGCAGTTCTTC. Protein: CASSLGQRYNEQFF.

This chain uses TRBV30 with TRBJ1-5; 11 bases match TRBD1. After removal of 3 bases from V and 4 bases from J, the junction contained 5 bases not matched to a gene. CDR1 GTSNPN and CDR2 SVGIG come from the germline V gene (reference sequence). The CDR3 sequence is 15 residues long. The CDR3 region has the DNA TGTGCCTGGAGCCTCGGACAGGGGGCGAATCAGCCCCAGCATTTT. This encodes CAWSLGQGANQPQHF.

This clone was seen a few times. CDR3 loop: CASSFYRENTEAFF. The CDR3 nucleotides are TGTGCCAGCAGTTTTTACAGGGAGAACACTGAAGCTTTCTTT. The rearrangement joins TRBV11-2 to TRBJ1-1; tentatively, D is TRBD1 (6 bases). The germline V gene has CDR1 SGHAT and CDR2 FQNNGV. This CDR3 spans 14 amino acids. With 6 bases removed from V and 1 base from J, the gap between germline ends came to 12 bases.

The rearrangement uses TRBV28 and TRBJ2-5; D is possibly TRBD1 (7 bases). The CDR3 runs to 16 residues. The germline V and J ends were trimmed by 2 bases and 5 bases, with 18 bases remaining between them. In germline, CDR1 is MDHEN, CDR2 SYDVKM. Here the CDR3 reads CASSLHDREEGETQYF. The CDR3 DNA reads TGTGCCAGCAGTTTACACGACAGGGAGGAGGGGGAGACCCAGTACTTC.

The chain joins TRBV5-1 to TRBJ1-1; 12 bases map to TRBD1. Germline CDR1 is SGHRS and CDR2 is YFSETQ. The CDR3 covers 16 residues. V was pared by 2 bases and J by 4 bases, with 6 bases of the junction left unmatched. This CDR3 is CASSFRDRGPFTEAFF. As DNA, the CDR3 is TGCGCCAGCAGCTTCCGGGACAGGGGGCCGTTCACTGAAGCTTTCTTT.

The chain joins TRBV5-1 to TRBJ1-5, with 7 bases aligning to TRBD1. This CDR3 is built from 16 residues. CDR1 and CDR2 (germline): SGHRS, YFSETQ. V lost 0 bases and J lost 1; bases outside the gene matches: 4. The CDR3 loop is CASSLEGGLSNQPQHF. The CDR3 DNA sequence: TGCGCCAGCAGCTTGGAAGGGGGCTTAAGCAATCAGCCCCAGCATTTT.

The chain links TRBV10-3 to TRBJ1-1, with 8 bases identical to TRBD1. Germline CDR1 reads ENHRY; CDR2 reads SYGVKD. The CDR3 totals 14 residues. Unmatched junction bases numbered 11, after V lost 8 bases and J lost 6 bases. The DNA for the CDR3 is TGTGCCATCGGAGATTCAGGGGGCTCCCCTGAAGCTTTCTTT. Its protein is CAIGDSGGSPEAFF.

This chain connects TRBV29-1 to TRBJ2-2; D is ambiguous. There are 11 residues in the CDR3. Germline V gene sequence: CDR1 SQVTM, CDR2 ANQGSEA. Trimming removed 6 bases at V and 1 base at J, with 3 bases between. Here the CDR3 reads CSVKNTGELFF. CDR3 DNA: TGCAGCGTCAAGAACACCGGGGAGCTGTTTTTT.

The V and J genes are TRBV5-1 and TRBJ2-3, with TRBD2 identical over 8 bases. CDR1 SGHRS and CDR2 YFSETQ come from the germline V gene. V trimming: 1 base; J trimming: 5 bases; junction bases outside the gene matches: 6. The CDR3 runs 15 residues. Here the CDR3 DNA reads TGCGCCAGCAGCTTGCTGAGCGGGGGTGGAGATACGCAGTATTTT. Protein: CASSLLSGGGDTQYF.

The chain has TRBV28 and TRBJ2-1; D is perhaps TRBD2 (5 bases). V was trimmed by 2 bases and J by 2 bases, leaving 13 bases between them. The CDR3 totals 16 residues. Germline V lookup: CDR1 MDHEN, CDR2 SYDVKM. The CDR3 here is CASSLVSSGPYNEQFF. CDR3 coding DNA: TGTGCCAGCAGTTTAGTATCCAGCGGTCCCTACAATGAGCAGTTCTTC.

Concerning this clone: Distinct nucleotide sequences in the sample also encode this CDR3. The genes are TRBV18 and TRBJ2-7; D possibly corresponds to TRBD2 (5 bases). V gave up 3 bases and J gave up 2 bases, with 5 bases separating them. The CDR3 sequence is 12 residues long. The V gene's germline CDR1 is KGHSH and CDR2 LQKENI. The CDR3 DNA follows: TGTGCCAGCTCACCGACTACCTACGAGCAGTACTTC. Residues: CASSPTTYEQYF.

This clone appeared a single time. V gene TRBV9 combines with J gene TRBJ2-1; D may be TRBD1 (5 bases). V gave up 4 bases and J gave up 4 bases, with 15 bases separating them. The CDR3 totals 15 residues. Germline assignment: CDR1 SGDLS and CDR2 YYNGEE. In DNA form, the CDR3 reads TGTGCCAGCAGCCCCAGGGATCAGACGTACAATGAGCAGTTCTTC. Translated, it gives CASSPRDQTYNEQFF.

The CDR3: CASSIADPDRGSNQPQHF. CDR3 nucleotide sequence: TGTGCCAGTAGTATAGCAGACCCCGATCGGGGTAGCAATCAGCCCCAGCATTTT. This chain uses TRBV19 with TRBJ1-5; no clear D gene. The CDR3 has 18 residues. Germline V gives CDR1 LNHDA, CDR2 SQIVND (reference sequence). The V gene lost 1 base and the J gene lost 0 bases, with 16 bases spanning the gap.

The CDR3 DNA is TGTGCCAGCAACCCAAGCGAGGGGGGCGGGAGGTATGGCTACACCTTC. Translated, it gives CASNPSEGGGRYGYTF. This chain joins TRBV25-1 and TRBJ1-2, with TRBD1 as a possible D gene (6 bases). This CDR3 has 16 amino acids. Germline V gene data show CDR1 as MGHDK and CDR2 as SYGVNS. Trimming pared 7 bases from V and 5 bases from J, leaving 23 bases between.

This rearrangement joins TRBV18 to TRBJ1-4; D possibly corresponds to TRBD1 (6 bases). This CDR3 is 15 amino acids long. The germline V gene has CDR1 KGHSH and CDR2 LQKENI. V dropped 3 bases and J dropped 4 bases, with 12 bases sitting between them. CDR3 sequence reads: CASSPTGLNNEKLFF. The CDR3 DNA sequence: TGTGCCAGCTCACCGACAGGACTCAATAATGAAAAACTGTTTTTT. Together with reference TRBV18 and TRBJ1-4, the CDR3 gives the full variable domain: NAGVMQNPRHLVRRRGQEARLRCSPMKGHSHVYWYRQLPEEGLKFMVYLQKENIIDESGMPKERFSAEFPKEGPSILRIQQVVRGDSAAYFCASSPTGLNNEKLFFGSGTQLSVL.

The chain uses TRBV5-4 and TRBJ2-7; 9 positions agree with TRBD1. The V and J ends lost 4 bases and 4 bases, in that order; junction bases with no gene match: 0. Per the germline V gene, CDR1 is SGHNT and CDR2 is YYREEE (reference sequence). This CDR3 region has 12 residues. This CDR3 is CASSDRGYEQYF. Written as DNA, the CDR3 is TGTGCCAGCAGCGACAGGGGGTACGAGCAGTACTTC.

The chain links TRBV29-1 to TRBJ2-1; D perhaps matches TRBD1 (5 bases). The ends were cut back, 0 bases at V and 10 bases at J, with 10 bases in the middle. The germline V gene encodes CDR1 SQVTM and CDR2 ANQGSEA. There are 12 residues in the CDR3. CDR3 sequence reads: CSVEDLGAEQFF. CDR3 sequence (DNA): TGCAGCGTTGAAGATCTAGGGGCCGAGCAGTTCTTC.

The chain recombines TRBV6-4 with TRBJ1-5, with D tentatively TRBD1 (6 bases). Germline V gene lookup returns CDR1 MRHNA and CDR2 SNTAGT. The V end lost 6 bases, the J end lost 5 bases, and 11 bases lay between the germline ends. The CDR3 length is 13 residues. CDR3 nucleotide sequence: TGTGCCAGCAGGCGGGGGGCTCATCAGCCCCAGCATTTT. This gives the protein CASRRGAHQPQHF.